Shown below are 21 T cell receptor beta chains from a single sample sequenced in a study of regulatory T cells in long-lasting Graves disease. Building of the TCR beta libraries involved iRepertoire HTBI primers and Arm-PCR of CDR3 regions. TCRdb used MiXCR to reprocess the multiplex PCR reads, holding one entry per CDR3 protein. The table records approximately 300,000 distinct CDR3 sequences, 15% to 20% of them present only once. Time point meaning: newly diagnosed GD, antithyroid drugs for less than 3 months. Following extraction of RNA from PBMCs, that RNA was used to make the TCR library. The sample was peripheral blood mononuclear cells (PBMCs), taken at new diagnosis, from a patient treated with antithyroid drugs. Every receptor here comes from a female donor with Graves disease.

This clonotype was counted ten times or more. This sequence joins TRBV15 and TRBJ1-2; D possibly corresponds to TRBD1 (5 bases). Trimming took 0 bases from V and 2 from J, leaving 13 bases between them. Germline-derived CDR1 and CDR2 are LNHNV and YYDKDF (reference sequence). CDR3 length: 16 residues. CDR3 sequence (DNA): TGTGCCACCAGCAGAGACCTTACGGGACTGAACTATGGCTACACCTTC. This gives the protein CATSRDLTGLNYGYTF.

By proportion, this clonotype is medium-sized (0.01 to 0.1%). This chain's CDR3 is CASSWRLSGTDTQYF. In DNA form, the CDR3 reads TGTGCCAGCAGTTGGAGGCTTTCCGGCACAGATACGCAGTATTTT. This sequence joins TRBV12-3 or TRBV12-4 and TRBJ2-3; TRBD2 might be the D (5 bases). The CDR3 totals 15 residues. Between the trimmed V and J ends, which lost 4 bases and 1 base, there was a span of 12 bases.

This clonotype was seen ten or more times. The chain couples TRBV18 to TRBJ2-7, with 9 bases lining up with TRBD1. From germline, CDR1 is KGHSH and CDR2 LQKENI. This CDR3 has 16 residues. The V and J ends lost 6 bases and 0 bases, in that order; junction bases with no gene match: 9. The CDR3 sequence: CASSDRGGRSSYEQYF. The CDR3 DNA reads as TGTGCCAGCTCGGACAGGGGAGGGAGGAGCTCCTACGAGCAGTACTTC.

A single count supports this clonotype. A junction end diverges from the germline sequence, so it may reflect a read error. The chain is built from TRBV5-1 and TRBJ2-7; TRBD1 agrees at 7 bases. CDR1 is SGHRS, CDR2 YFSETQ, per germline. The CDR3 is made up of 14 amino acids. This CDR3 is CASSFRDSSHEQYF. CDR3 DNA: TGCGCCAGCAGCTTCCGGGACAGCTCCCACGAGCAGTACTTC.

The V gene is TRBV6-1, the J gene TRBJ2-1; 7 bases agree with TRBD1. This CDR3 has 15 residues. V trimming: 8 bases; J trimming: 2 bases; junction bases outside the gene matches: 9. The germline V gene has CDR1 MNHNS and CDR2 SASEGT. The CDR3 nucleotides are TGTGCCAGCGCGACCGGGACAGCTGCCTACAATGAGCAGTTCTTC. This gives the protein CASATGTAAYNEQFF.

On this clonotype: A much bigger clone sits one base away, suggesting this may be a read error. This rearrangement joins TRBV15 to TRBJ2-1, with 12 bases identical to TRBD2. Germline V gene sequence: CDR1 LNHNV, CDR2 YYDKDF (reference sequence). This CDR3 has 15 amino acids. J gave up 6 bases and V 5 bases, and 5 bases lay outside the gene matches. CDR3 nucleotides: TGTGCCACCAGCGAAACTAGCGGGAGGTTCAATGAGCAGTTCTTC. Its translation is CATSETSGRFNEQFF. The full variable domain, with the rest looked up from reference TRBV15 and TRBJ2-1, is DAMVIQNPRYQVTQFGKPVTLSCSQTLNHNVMYWYQQKSSQAPKLLFHYYDKDFNNEADTPDNFQSRRPNTSFCFLDIRSPGLGDTAMYLCATSETSGRFNEQFFGPGTRLTVL.

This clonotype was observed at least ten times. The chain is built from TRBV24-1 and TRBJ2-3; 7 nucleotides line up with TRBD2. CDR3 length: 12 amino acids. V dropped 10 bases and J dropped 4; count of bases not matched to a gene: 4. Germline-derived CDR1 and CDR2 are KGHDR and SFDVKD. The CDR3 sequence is CATQRDPDTQYF. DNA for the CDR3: TGTGCCACGCAGCGGGACCCAGATACGCAGTATTTT.

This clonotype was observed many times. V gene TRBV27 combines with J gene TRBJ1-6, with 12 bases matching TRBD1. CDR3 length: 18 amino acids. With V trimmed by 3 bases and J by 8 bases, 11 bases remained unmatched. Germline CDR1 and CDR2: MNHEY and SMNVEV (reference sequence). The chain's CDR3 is CASSFEDPGQGADSPLHF. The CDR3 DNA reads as TGTGCCAGCAGTTTTGAGGACCCGGGACAGGGGGCGGATTCACCCCTCCACTTT.

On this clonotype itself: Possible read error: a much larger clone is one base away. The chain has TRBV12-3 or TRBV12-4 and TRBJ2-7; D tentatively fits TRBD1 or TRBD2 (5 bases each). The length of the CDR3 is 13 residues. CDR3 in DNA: TGTACCAGCACGGGTTCGGGACCTTACGAGCAGTACTTC. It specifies CTSTGSGPYEQYF.

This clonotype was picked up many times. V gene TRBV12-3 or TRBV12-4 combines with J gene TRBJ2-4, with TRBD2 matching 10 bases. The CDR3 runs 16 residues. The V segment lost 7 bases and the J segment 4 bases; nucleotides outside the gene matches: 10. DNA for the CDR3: TGTGCCAGCAACGTTAGCGGGAGGTCCGGGAAAAACATTCAGTACTTC. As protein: CASNVSGRSGKNIQYF.

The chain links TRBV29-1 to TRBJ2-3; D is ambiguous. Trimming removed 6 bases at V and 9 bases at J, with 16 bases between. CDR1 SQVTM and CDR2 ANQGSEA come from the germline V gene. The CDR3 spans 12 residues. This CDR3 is CSVSNQTGTQYF. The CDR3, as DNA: TGCAGCGTCAGTAACCAAACCGGGACGCAGTATTTT.

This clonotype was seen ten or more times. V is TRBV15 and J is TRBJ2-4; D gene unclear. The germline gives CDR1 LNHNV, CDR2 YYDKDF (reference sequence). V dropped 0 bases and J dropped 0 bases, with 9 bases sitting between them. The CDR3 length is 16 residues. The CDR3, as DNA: TGTGCCACCAGCAGAGATCCCCTCCCAGCCAAAAACATTCAGTACTTC. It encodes CATSRDPLPAKNIQYF.

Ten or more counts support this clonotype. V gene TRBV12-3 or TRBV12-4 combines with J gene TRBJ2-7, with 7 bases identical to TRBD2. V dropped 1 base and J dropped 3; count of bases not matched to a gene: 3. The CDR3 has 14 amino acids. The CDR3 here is CASSLGGSIYEQYF. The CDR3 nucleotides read TGTGCCAGCAGTTTAGGCGGGAGTATCTACGAGCAGTACTTC.

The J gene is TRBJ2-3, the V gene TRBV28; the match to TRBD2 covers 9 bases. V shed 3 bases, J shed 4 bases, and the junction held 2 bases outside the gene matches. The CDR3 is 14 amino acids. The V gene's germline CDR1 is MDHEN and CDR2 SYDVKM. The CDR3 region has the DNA TGTGCCAGCAGTTTCCCTAGCGGGGCAGATACGCAGTATTTT. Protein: CASSFPSGADTQYF.

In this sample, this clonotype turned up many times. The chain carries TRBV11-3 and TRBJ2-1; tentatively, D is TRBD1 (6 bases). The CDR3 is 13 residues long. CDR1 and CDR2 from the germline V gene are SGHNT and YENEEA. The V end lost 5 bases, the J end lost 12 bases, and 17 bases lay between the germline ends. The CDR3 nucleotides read TGTGCCAGCAGCCCCCCTGTAGGGGGTTGGCAGTTCTTC. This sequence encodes CASSPPVGGWQFF.

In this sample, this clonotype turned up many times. CDR3 nucleotides: TGTGCCAGCAGTTTAACAGGGTTTAAGCGCGAGCAGTACTTC. Its protein is CASSLTGFKREQYF. The genes are TRBV12-3 or TRBV12-4 and TRBJ2-7; weak D call: TRBD1 (6 bases). This CDR3 spans 14 amino acids. Trimming took off 2 bases at V and 6 bases at J, with 14 bases between the two ends.

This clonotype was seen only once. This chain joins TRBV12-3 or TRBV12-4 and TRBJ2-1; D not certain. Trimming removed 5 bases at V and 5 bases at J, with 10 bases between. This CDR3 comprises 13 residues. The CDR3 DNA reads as TGTGCCAGCAGTCCGGGTATGCACAATGAGCAGTTCTTC. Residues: CASSPGMHNEQFF.

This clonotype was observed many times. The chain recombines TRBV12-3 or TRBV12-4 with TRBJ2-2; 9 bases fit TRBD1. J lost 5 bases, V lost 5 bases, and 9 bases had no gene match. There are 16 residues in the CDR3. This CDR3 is CASSRRPGQGTGELFF. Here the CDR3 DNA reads TGTGCCAGCAGTAGGAGACCGGGACAGGGTACCGGGGAGCTGTTTTTT.

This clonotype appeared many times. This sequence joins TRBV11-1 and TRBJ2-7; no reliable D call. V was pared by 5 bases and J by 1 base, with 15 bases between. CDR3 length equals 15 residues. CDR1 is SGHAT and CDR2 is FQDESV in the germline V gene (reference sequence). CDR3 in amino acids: CASSAPLGRSYEQYF. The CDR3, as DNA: TGTGCCAGCAGCGCCCCCCTCGGCAGGTCCTACGAGCAGTACTTC.

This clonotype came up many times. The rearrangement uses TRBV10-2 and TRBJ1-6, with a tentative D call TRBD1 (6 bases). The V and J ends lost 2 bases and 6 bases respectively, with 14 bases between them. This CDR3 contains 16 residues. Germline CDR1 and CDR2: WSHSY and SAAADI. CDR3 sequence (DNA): TGCGCCAGCAGTGAGACAGGGACGATGGCTAATTCACCCCTCCACTTT. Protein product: CASSETGTMANSPLHF.

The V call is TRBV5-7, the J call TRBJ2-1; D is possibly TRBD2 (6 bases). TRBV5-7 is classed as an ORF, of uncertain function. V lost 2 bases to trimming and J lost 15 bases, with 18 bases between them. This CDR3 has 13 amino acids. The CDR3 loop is CASSLGRAGWWFF. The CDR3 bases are TGTGCCAGCAGCTTAGGTAGGGCGGGGTGGTGGTTCTTC.